This T cell receptor (beta chain) was sequenced during a study of CD4 and CD8 cells across lung adenocarcinoma regions. On this clonotype itself: A junction boundary mismatches the germline segment, possibly from a read error.

TCRdb ran MiXCR on the PCR reads and lists one entry per CDR3 protein. This table has approximately 24,000 distinct CDR3 sequences, around half appearing once. This CDR3 is 13 amino acids long. The germline gives CDR1 ENHRY, CDR2 SYGVKD. The V and J genes are TRBV10-3 and TRBJ2-3; D is possibly TRBD1 or TRBD2 (5 bases each). The source of this sequence is a male donor with lung adenocarcinoma. The CD4 and CD8 labels of this study may be unreliable. The material sequenced was CD8+ T cells from the center of a lung tumor. The CDR3 protein is CATGLCGTDTQYF. CDR3 nucleotides: TGTGCCACGGGGCTGTGTGGCACAGATACGCAGTATTTC.